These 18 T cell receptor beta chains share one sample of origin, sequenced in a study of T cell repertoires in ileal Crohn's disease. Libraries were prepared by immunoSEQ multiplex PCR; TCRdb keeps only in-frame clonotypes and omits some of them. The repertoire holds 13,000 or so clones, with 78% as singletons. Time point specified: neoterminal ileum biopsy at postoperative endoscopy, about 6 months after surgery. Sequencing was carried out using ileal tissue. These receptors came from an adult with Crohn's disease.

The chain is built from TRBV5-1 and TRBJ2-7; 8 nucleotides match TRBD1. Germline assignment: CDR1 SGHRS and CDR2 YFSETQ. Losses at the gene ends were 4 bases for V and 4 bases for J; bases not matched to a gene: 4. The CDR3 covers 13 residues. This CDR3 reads CASSRDRNYEQYF. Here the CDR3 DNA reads TGCGCCAGCAGCCGGGACAGGAATTACGAGCAGTACTTC.

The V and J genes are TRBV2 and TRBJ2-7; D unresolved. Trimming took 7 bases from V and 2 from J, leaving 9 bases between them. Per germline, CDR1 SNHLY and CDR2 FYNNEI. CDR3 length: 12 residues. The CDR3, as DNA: TGTGCCAGCAAGGCGGCCACCTACGAGCAGTACTTC. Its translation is CASKAATYEQYF.

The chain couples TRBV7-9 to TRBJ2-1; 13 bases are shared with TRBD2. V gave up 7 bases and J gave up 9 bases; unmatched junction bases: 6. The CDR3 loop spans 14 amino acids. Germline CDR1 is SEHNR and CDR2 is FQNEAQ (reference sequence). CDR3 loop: CASTTSGRNPEQFF. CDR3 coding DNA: TGTGCCAGCACGACTAGCGGGAGGAATCCTGAGCAGTTCTTC.

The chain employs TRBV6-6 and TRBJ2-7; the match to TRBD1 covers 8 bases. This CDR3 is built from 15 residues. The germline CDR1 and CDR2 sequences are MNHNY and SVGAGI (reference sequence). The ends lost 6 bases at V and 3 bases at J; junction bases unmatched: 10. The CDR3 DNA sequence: TGTGCCAGCAGAGGGGGGACAGGAGGGTTCTACGAGCAGTACTTC. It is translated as CASRGGTGGFYEQYF.

The CDR3 DNA follows: TGTGCCACCTACTACAAACTTACAGGGCCCTACGAGCAGTACTTC. This codes for CATYYKLTGPYEQYF. The rearrangement uses TRBV6-1 and TRBJ2-7; weak D call: TRBD1 (6 bases). CDR3 length: 15 residues. The germline V gene encodes CDR1 MNHNS and CDR2 SASEGT. Trimming stripped 10 bases from V and 2 bases from J, with 21 bases between.

As DNA, the CDR3 is TGTGCCAGCAGTGAAAGGGGCCAGCAGTACTTC. Its protein product is CASSERGQQYF. The chain combines TRBV25-1 with TRBJ2-7, with a possible D match to TRBD1 (5 bases). Germline V gene data show CDR1 as MGHDK and CDR2 as SYGVNS. V lost 2 bases and J 8 bases, leaving 7 bases between the germline ends. The CDR3 extends over 11 amino acids.

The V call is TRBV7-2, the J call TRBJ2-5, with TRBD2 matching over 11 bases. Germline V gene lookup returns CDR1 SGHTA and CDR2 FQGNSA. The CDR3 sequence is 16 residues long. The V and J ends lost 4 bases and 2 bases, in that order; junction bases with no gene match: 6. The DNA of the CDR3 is TGTGCCAGCAGCTACTATAGCGGGGGGGGGCAAGAGACCCAGTACTTC. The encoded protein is CASSYYSGGGQETQYF.

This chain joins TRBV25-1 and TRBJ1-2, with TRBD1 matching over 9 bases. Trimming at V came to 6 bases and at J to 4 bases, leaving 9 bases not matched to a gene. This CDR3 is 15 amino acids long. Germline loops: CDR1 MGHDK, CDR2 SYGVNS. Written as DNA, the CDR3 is TGTGCCAGCAGGCCACAGGGGGCGGTCTTCTATGGCTACACCTTC. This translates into CASRPQGAVFYGYTF.

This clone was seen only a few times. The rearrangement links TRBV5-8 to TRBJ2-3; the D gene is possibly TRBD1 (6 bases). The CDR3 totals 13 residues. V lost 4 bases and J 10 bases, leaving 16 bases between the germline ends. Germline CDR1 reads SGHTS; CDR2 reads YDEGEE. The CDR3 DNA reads TGTGCCAGCAGCCCAAACGAACAGGGCCCGCAGTATTTT. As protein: CASSPNEQGPQYF.

CDR3 residues: CASSERDWRGQNIQYF. The CDR3 region has the DNA TGTGCCAGCAGTGAACGGGATTGGAGGGGGCAAAACATTCAGTACTTC. This chain joins TRBV25-1 and TRBJ2-4; the D gene is possibly TRBD1 (7 bases). Trimming cost V 2 bases and J 5 bases, with 16 bases left between them. Germline V gene lookup returns CDR1 MGHDK and CDR2 SYGVNS. The CDR3 spans 16 residues.

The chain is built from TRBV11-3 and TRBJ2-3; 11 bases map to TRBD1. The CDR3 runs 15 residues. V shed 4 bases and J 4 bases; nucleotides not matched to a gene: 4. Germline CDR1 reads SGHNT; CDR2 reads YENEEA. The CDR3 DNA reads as TGTGCCAGCAGCTCCCGGACAGGGGGCGCAGATACGCAGTATTTT. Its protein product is CASSSRTGGADTQYF. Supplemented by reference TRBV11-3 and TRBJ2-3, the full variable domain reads EAGVVQSPRYKIIEKKQPVAFWCNPISGHNTLYWYLQNLGQGPELLIRYENEEAVDDSQLPKDRFSAERLKGVDSTLKIQPAELGDSAVYLCASSSRTGGADTQYFGPGTRLTVL.

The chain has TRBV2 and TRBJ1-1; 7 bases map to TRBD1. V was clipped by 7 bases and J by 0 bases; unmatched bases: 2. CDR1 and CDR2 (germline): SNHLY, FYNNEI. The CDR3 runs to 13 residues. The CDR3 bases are TGTGCCAGCACGGGACAGATGAACACTGAAGCTTTCTTT. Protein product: CASTGQMNTEAFF.

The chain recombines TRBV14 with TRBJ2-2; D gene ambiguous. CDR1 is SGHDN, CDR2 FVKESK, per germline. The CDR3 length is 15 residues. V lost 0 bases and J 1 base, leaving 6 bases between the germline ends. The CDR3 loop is CASSQDAVNTGELFF. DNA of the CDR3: TGTGCCAGCAGCCAAGATGCGGTGAACACCGGGGAGCTGTTTTTT.

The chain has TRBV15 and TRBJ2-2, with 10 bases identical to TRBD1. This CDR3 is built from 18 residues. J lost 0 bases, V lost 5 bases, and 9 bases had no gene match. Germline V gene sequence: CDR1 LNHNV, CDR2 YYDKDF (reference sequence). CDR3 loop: CATSARDRGFANTGELFF. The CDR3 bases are TGTGCCACCAGCGCCCGGGACAGGGGATTCGCGAACACCGGGGAGCTGTTTTTT.

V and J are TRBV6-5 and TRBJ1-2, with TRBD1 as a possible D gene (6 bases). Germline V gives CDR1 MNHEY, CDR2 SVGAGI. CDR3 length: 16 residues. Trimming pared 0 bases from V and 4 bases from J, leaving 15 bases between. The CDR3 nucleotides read TGTGCCAGCAGTTACTCGGGCAGGGGCATTAGCTATGGCTACACCTTC. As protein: CASSYSGRGISYGYTF.

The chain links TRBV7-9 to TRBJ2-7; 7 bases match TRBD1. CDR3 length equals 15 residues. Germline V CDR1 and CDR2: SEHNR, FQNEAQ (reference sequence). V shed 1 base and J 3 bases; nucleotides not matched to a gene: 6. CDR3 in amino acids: CASSLEGTAHYEQYF. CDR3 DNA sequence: TGTGCCAGCAGCTTAGAGGGGACAGCACACTACGAGCAGTACTTC.

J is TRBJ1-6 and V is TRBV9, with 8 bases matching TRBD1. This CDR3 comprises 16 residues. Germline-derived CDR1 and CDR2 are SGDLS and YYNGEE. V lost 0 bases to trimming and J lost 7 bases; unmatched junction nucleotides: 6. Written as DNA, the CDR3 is TGTGCCAGCAGCGTAGGTCAGGGGGCGATAAATTCACCCCTCCACTTT. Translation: CASSVGQGAINSPLHF. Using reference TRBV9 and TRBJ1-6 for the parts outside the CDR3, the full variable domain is DSGVTQTPKHLITATGQRVTLRCSPRSGDLSVYWYQQSLDQGLQFLIQYYNGEERAKGNILERFSAQQFPDLHSELNLSSLELGDSALYFCASSVGQGAINSPLHFGNGTRLTVT.

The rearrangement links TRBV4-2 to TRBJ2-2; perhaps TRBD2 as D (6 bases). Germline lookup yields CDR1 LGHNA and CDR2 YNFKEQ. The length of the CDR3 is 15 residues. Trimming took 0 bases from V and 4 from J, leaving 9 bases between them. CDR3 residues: CASSQEVGGTGELFF. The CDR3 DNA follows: TGTGCCAGCAGCCAAGAGGTGGGGGGCACCGGGGAGCTGTTTTTT.